This TCR beta chain was captured by sequencing in a study of blood T cell repertoires in COVID-19. Germline values: CDR1 MDHEN, CDR2 SYDVKM. This CDR3 has 15 amino acids. V lost 4 bases and J lost 4; bases outside the gene matches: 9. Libraries were prepared by immunoSEQ multiplex PCR; TCRdb keeps only in-frame clonotypes and omits some of them. The data contain some 160,000 clones, 70% to 85% of them singletons. The clonotype comes from a woman in her 70s in a cohort exposed to, infected with or recovered from COVID-19 (not recorded which). The sequenced sample consisted of PBMCs or T cells enriched from blood (not recorded which). The chain carries TRBV28 and TRBJ2-7; 8 bases agree with TRBD1. The CDR3 spells CASSSRGRLLYEQYF. CDR3 sequence (DNA): TGTGCCAGCAGTTCCAGGGGGCGCCTACTTTACGAGCAGTACTTC.